This T cell receptor (beta chain) was observed in a study of T cell responses to AZD1222 COVID-19 vaccine. Study-wide findings and caveats: Spike was spanned by vaccine-associated CD4 TCRs, which were dominant at 160-218 and 743-854. Mostly white British, mostly female donors; authors suggested clonal diversity may be underestimated. Close to half of spike-specific TCRs reportedly recognize unmutated variant regions. Breadth and depth of Spike-specific TCRs rose after two AZD1222 doses.

Of note for this clone: Its antigen remains unknown.

The germline V gene encodes CDR1 MNHEY and CDR2 SMNVEV (reference sequence). The CDR3 contains 14 residues. Trimming pared 1 base from V and 7 bases from J, leaving 10 bases between. The data were produced by immunoSEQ multiplex PCR, yet TCRdb's version contains in-frame clones alone and is incomplete. The sample shows about 110,000 clones, roughly nine tenths of them seen only once. The chain has TRBV27 and TRBJ2-2; D remains unclear. Sequenced here: peripheral blood, sampled on day 0 of MenACWY control vaccination. This sequence was found in an adult in good health. CDR3 amino acids: CASSLFSLDGELFF. In nucleotides, the CDR3 is TGTGCCAGCAGTTTATTCAGTCTCGACGGGGAGCTGTTTTTT.